Shown below are 18 T cell receptor beta chains from a single sample sequenced in a study of CD8 T cells in Susac syndrome (dated by TCRdb to between 2019 and 2020). To prepare the library, the immunoSEQ multiplex PCR assay was applied. RNA was extracted using the RNeasy kit, and about 0.45 to 1 ug of the RNA was reverse transcribed with random hexamers. In-frame beta chains were kept once TCRdb had trimmed the public reads at Q25 with fastp and called clones with MiXCR. Each CDR3 protein appears once, grouped with its most common genes and DNA. This sample has approximately 110,000 distinct CDR3 sequences in its table, and 85% to 95% of those were observed once. The top ten clonotypes cover approximately 0.29% of the sample. Sequenced sample: CD8+ T cells from PBMCs. The receptors shown here come from a human donor with multiple sclerosis.

The CDR3 is CASRPRASDRGAQYF. CDR3 bases: TGTGCCAGCAGACCCAGAGCCTCGGACAGGGGTGCCCAGTACTTC. The chain recombines TRBV6-4 with TRBJ2-5, with 9 bases aligning to TRBD1. V trimming: 6 bases; J trimming: 9 bases; junction bases outside the gene matches: 14. Germline lookup yields CDR1 MRHNA and CDR2 SNTAGT. This CDR3 contains 15 residues.

The chain joins TRBV5-1 to TRBJ1-1; D gene unclear. V lost 0 bases to trimming and J lost 2 bases, with 11 bases between them. Looked up from germline, CDR1 is SGHRS and CDR2 is YFSETQ. The CDR3 spans 15 residues. The CDR3 here is CASSLVWSGNTEAFF. The CDR3 bases are TGCGCCAGCAGCTTGGTGTGGTCAGGTAACACTGAAGCTTTCTTT.

The J gene is TRBJ1-1, the V gene TRBV29-1; D call uncertain. Germline-derived CDR1 and CDR2 are SQVTM and ANQGSEA. This CDR3 is 11 amino acids long. CDR3 loop: CKVGVNTEAFF. In DNA form, the CDR3 reads TGCAAGGTTGGAGTGAACACTGAAGCTTTCTTT.

The V call is TRBV9, the J call TRBJ2-3; D unclear. V lost 0 bases and J 0 bases, leaving 5 bases between the germline ends. The germline CDR1 and CDR2 sequences are SGDLS and YYNGEE. The CDR3 is 14 amino acids. CDR3 DNA: TGTGCCAGCAGCGTAGACGGCAGCACAGATACGCAGTATTTT. Translating it yields CASSVDGSTDTQYF.

This clonotype was seen once. V and J are TRBV6-5 and TRBJ1-3; 7 bases are a match to TRBD1. This CDR3 is built from 14 residues. Germline CDR1 reads MNHEY; CDR2 reads SVGAGI. V shed 6 bases and J 2 bases; nucleotides not matched to a gene: 4. The CDR3 coding sequence is TGTGCCAGCAGACCCGGGACAGCTGGAAACACCATATATTTT. Its translation: CASRPGTAGNTIYF.

The V and J genes are TRBV6-6 and TRBJ2-2, with D possibly TRBD1 on 5 matching bases. The CDR3 is 13 amino acids. V was shortened by 5 bases and J by 6 bases, with 10 bases between the two germline ends. CDR1 and CDR2 from the germline V gene are MNHNY and SVGAGI (reference sequence). The CDR3, as DNA: TGTGCCAGCAGTCCAGGGAAGGCCGGGGAGCTGTTTTTT. Translated, it gives CASSPGKAGELFF.

This rearrangement joins TRBV11-1 to TRBJ2-1; 9 positions agree with TRBD1. Per the germline V gene, CDR1 is SGHAT and CDR2 is FQDESV (reference sequence). V lost 4 bases and J lost 8; bases outside the gene matches: 12. This CDR3 is built from 16 residues. CDR3 residues: CASSSAPGQGVHEQFF. The DNA for the CDR3 is TGTGCCAGCAGCTCAGCCCCGGGACAGGGTGTCCATGAGCAGTTCTTC.

The V gene is TRBV2, the J gene TRBJ2-3, with D perhaps matching TRBD1 or TRBD2 (5 bases each). CDR1 SNHLY and CDR2 FYNNEI come from the germline V gene. This CDR3 has 15 amino acids. Trimming cost V 3 bases and J 4 bases, with 14 bases left between them. CDR3 sequence (DNA): TGTGCCAGCAGTGATACTAGGGCCAGGGCAGATACGCAGTATTTT. Its protein product is CASSDTRARADTQYF.

The genes are TRBV3-1 and TRBJ2-3; TRBD2 is a possible D gene (7 bases). Germline values: CDR1 LGHDT, CDR2 YNNKEL (reference sequence). The CDR3 spans 17 residues. Trimming pared 2 bases from V and 1 base from J, leaving 16 bases between. The CDR3 nucleotides read TGTGCCAGCAGCCAAAGGGGGGGCATTCAAGGCACAGATACGCAGTATTTT. Its translation: CASSQRGGIQGTDTQYF.

The chain combines TRBV3-1 with TRBJ1-3, with D possibly matching TRBD1 (6 bases). From germline, CDR1 is LGHDT and CDR2 YNNKEL (reference sequence). CDR3 length: 16 residues. V gave up 4 bases and J gave up 0 bases, with 13 bases separating them. CDR3 region: CASSRTEQISGNTIYF. CDR3 coding DNA: TGTGCCAGCAGCCGGACAGAGCAGATCTCTGGAAACACCATATATTTT.

The genes are TRBV9 and TRBJ2-3; 7 bases fit TRBD2. V was pared by 4 bases and J by 6 bases, with 20 bases of the junction left unmatched. Germline lookup yields CDR1 SGDLS and CDR2 YYNGEE. There are 18 residues in the CDR3. The CDR3 reads CASSIPRGQSRAGDTQYF. CDR3 DNA: TGTGCCAGCAGCATCCCGCGGGGTCAGTCACGAGCGGGGGATACGCAGTATTTT.

The DNA for the CDR3 is TGTGCCTGGATCGGGGGAAACACTGAAGCTTTCTTT. Translated, it gives CAWIGGNTEAFF. V is TRBV30 and J is TRBJ1-1; tentative D call: TRBD1 (5 bases). Germline CDR1 is GTSNPN and CDR2 is SVGIG (reference sequence). The CDR3 is made up of 12 amino acids. V shed 4 bases and J shed 2 bases, with 8 bases lying between them. Full variable domain (missing parts from reference TRBV30 and TRBJ1-1): SQTIHQWPATLVQPVGSPLSLECTVEGTSNPNLYWYRQAAGRGLQLLFYSVGIGQISSEVPQNLSASRPQDRQFILSSKKLLLSDSGFYLCAWIGGNTEAFFGQGTRLTVV.

This chain uses TRBV4-1 with TRBJ1-2, with D possibly TRBD1 on 5 matching bases. Germline CDR1 is MGHRA and CDR2 is YSYEKL. The CDR3 spans 15 residues. V was trimmed by 1 base and J by 6 bases, leaving 15 bases between them. CDR3 protein: CASSQGPGLVDGYTF. CDR3 coding DNA: TGCGCCAGCAGCCAAGGGCCAGGGCTCGTCGATGGCTACACCTTC.

This clonotype was seen more than once but under ten times. One junction end disagrees with the germline gene, perhaps due to a read error. V is TRBV5-1 and J is TRBJ2-7; D possibly matches TRBD1 or TRBD2 (5 bases each). The CDR3 totals 14 residues. CDR1 and CDR2 (germline): SGHRS, YFSETQ. The CDR3 DNA reads as TGCGCCAGCAGCGACGGGACCCAATACTACGTGCAGTACTTC. As protein: CASSDGTQYYVQYF. Full variable domain (missing parts from reference TRBV5-1 and TRBJ2-7): KAGVTQTPRYLIKTRGQQVTLSCSPISGHRSVSWYQQTPGQGLQFLFEYFSETQRNKGNFPGRFSGRQFSNSRSEMNVSTLELGDSALYLCASSDGTQYYVQYFGPGTRLTVT.

This clonotype was recorded only once. The V and J genes are TRBV7-9 and TRBJ2-5; D is uncertain. The CDR3 length is 16 residues. Germline V gene data show CDR1 as SEHNR and CDR2 as FQNEAQ (reference sequence). Trimming took off 1 base at V and 5 bases at J, with 17 bases between the two ends. The CDR3 DNA follows: TGTGCCAGCAGCTTAGGGGCGACAAGAGACCTGGAGACCCAGTACTTC. This sequence encodes CASSLGATRDLETQYF.

J is TRBJ2-5 and V is TRBV7-7; either TRBD1 or TRBD2 may supply D (5 bases each). The CDR3 sequence is 14 residues long. The germline CDR1 and CDR2 sequences are SSHAT and FNYEAQ (reference sequence). Trimming cost V 1 base and J 7 bases, with 13 bases left between them. DNA for the CDR3: TGTGCCAGCAGCTTAGATCCGGGGCAGGGGACCCAGTACTTC. It is translated as CASSLDPGQGTQYF.

The chain uses TRBV2 and TRBJ1-1, with D perhaps matching TRBD1 (5 bases). Trimming took 4 bases from V and 0 from J, leaving 9 bases between them. The germline gives CDR1 SNHLY, CDR2 FYNNEI. The CDR3 is made up of 14 amino acids. The DNA for the CDR3 is TGTGCCAGCAGTGGTGAAGGGGTGAACACTGAAGCTTTCTTT. Residues: CASSGEGVNTEAFF.

This clonotype was seen more than once but under ten times. The V call is TRBV7-6, the J call TRBJ2-7; D not certain. The CDR3 covers 13 residues. Deletions cut 3 bases from V and 2 bases from J, with 8 bases between. In germline, CDR1 is SGHVS, CDR2 FNYEAQ. The CDR3 reads CASSFGPAYEQYF. CDR3 nucleotides: TGTGCCAGCAGCTTTGGACCCGCCTACGAGCAGTACTTC.